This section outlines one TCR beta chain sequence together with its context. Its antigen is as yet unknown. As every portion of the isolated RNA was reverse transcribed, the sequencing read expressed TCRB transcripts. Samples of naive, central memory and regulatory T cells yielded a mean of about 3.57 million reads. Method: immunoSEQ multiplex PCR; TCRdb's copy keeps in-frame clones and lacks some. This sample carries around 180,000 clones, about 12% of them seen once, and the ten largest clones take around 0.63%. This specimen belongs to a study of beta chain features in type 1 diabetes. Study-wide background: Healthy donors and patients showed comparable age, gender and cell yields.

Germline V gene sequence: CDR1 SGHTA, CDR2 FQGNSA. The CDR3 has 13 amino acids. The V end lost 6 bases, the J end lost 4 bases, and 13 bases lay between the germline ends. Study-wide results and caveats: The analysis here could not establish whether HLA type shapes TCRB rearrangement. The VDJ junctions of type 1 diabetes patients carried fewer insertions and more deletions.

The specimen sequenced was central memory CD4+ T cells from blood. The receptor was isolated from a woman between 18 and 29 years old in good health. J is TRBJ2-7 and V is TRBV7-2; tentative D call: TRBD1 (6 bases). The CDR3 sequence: CASRPGQLYEQYF. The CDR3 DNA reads TGTGCCAGCAGGCCGGGACAACTGTACGAGCAGTACTTC.